Shown below are 22 T cell receptor beta chains from a single sample sequenced in a study of technical replicates of blood from several donors. Assay used: immunoSEQ multiplex PCR; TCRdb lists only in-frame clones, some missing. The sample records over 90,000 clones, roughly 96% being singletons. The specimen sequenced was T cells isolated from PBMCs. These receptor sequences come from a human donor in good health.

CDR3 sequence reads: CASSLGRGYGYTF. CDR3 nucleotide sequence: TGTGCCAGCAGCTTGGGCAGAGGCTATGGCTACACCTTC. The chain couples TRBV5-6 to TRBJ1-2, with D unresolved. Germline V lookup: CDR1 SGHDT, CDR2 YYEEEE. This CDR3 spans 13 amino acids. With 0 bases removed from V and 4 bases from J, the gap between germline ends came to 7 bases.

The gene calls are TRBV4-2 and TRBJ2-3; 8 positions agree with TRBD2. V trimming: 3 bases; J trimming: 2 bases; junction bases outside the gene matches: 7. This CDR3 is 16 amino acids long. Germline V gives CDR1 LGHNA, CDR2 YNFKEQ. The CDR3: CASSQEWTSHTDTQYF. Written as DNA, the CDR3 is TGTGCCAGCAGCCAGGAGTGGACTAGCCACACAGATACGCAGTATTTT.

The genes are TRBV7-2 and TRBJ1-1; D is unresolved. The V and J ends lost 4 bases and 11 bases respectively, with 5 bases between them. Germline CDR1 is SGHTA and CDR2 is FQGNSA. The CDR3 is 9 amino acids. CDR3 protein: CASSSVAFF. The CDR3 DNA is TGTGCCAGCAGCTCTGTCGCTTTCTTT.

The J gene is TRBJ1-3, the V gene TRBV15; 11 bases align to TRBD1. V lost 8 bases, J lost 4 bases, and 10 bases stayed unmatched. The germline gives CDR1 LNHNV, CDR2 YYDKDF (reference sequence). CDR3 length: 16 residues. The CDR3 nucleotides read TGTGCCACCCGGGCCACGGACAGGGGGCACGGAAACACCATATATTTT. Amino acid sequence: CATRATDRGHGNTIYF. The full variable domain, rest sourced from reference TRBV15 and TRBJ1-3, is DAMVIQNPRYQVTQFGKPVTLSCSQTLNHNVMYWYQQKSSQAPKLLFHYYDKDFNNEADTPDNFQSRRPNTSFCFLDIRSPGLGDTAMYLCATRATDRGHGNTIYFGEGSWLTVV.

The chain combines TRBV27 with TRBJ1-1; 9 bases are shared with TRBD1. The CDR3 has 17 residues. From germline, CDR1 is MNHEY and CDR2 SMNVEV (reference sequence). V lost 2 bases, J lost 0 bases, and 7 bases stayed unmatched. The CDR3, as DNA: TGTGCCAGCAGTTTAGTTACAGGGGGCATCATGAACACTGAAGCTTTCTTT. This codes for CASSLVTGGIMNTEAFF.

The chain is built from TRBV5-1 and TRBJ1-2; the match to TRBD1 covers 8 bases. The CDR3 contains 13 residues. Trimming at V came to 5 bases and at J to 8 bases, leaving 8 bases not matched to a gene. Per the germline V gene, CDR1 is SGHRS and CDR2 is YFSETQ. CDR3 bases: TGCGCCAGCAGACTTGGACAGGGTGAAGGCTACACCTTC. Its translation: CASRLGQGEGYTF.

The rearrangement links TRBV28 to TRBJ1-2, with a possible D match to TRBD1 (5 bases). Trimming removed 6 bases from V and 3 bases from J, with 20 bases in between. Germline V CDR1 and CDR2: MDHEN, SYDVKM. CDR3 length equals 16 residues. Here the CDR3 DNA reads TGTGCCAGCAGCTGGGGCTATAACACCCACTACTATGGCTACACCTTC. It is translated as CASSWGYNTHYYGYTF.

The chain uses TRBV5-1 and TRBJ1-1; 7 nucleotides align to TRBD1. V lost 4 bases, J lost 6 bases, and 6 bases stayed unmatched. Germline CDR1 reads SGHRS; CDR2 reads YFSETQ. The CDR3 length is 13 residues. The DNA for the CDR3 is TGCGCCAGCAGCGGGGACAGTCGTCCTGAAGCTTTCTTT. It yields the protein CASSGDSRPEAFF. Filled out from reference TRBV5-1 and TRBJ1-1, the complete variable domain reads KAGVTQTPRYLIKTRGQQVTLSCSPISGHRSVSWYQQTPGQGLQFLFEYFSETQRNKGNFPGRFSGRQFSNSRSEMNVSTLELGDSALYLCASSGDSRPEAFFGQGTRLTVV.

V usage is TRBV5-1 and J usage is TRBJ1-1; TRBD1 matches 8 bases. The CDR3 has 19 amino acids. CDR1 is SGHRS, CDR2 YFSETQ, per germline. V gave up 0 bases and J gave up 1 base; unmatched junction bases: 14. Here the CDR3 reads CASSLVGGTGDLPNTEAFF. CDR3 in DNA: TGCGCCAGCAGCTTGGTTGGGGGGACAGGAGATTTACCGAACACTGAAGCTTTCTTT.

V is TRBV4-1 and J is TRBJ2-1; 11 nucleotides match TRBD2. The CDR3 runs to 17 residues. Trimming cost V 4 bases and J 9 bases; bases outside gene matches: 14. Germline V CDR1 and CDR2: MGHRA, YSYEKL. For the CDR3, the DNA is TGCGCCAGCAGCCCGTTCCTAGCGGGAGGTCCCATTGGTGAGCAGTTCTTC. This translates into CASSPFLAGGPIGEQFF.

In its sample, this clone was seen once. The CDR3 nucleotides are TGTGCCAGCAGCGATGGGACAGAAAGGCGGGGTACAGATACGCAGTATTTT. It is translated as CASSDGTERRGTDTQYF. The V call is TRBV2, the J call TRBJ2-3; possible D gene TRBD1, 7 bases. The CDR3 spans 17 residues. Germline V gene sequence: CDR1 SNHLY, CDR2 FYNNEI. Trimming removed 6 bases from V and 3 bases from J, with 22 bases in between.

The chain uses TRBV12-5 and TRBJ1-1; D is unclear. The germline V gene encodes CDR1 LGHNT and CDR2 FRNRAP. With 1 base removed from V and 3 bases from J, the gap between germline ends came to 15 bases. This CDR3 is built from 16 residues. Here the CDR3 reads CASGLGRILSHTEAFF. DNA for the CDR3: TGTGCTAGTGGTTTGGGCAGGATTTTGAGTCACACTGAAGCTTTCTTT.

CDR3 in amino acids: CASSRPLAGLPYEQYF. Written as DNA, the CDR3 is TGTGCCAGCAGTCGCCCACTAGCGGGGCTCCCCTACGAGCAGTACTTC. The chain joins TRBV7-9 to TRBJ2-7; 10 positions agree with TRBD2. CDR3 size: 16 residues. V lost 6 bases, J lost 2 bases, and 10 bases stayed unmatched. CDR1 is SEHNR and CDR2 is FQNEAQ in the germline V gene (reference sequence).

The rearrangement uses TRBV28 and TRBJ1-5, with D unclear. The V end lost 5 bases, the J end lost 0 bases, and 11 bases lay between the germline ends. This CDR3 is 15 amino acids long. Germline values: CDR1 MDHEN, CDR2 SYDVKM. In nucleotides, the CDR3 is TGTGCCAGCAGTGTCCTCAGAAATAGCAATCAGCCCCAGCATTTT. Protein: CASSVLRNSNQPQHF.

The chain carries TRBV19 and TRBJ1-1; D is ambiguous. CDR3 length: 13 amino acids. Germline CDR1 is LNHDA and CDR2 is SQIVND (reference sequence). Trimming cost V 7 bases and J 1 base, with 10 bases left between them. The CDR3 DNA reads as TGTGCCAGTAACATGTATGGGAACACTGAAGCTTTCTTT. The encoded protein is CASNMYGNTEAFF.

The rearrangement links TRBV28 to TRBJ2-7; D unclear. The CDR3 has 14 amino acids. Between the trimmed V and J ends, which lost 3 bases and 4 bases, there was a span of 13 bases. Germline V gene lookup returns CDR1 MDHEN and CDR2 SYDVKM. The CDR3 DNA is TGTGCCAGCAGTTTTTCCAGGATTGTTTACGAGCAGTACTTC. The encoded protein is CASSFSRIVYEQYF.

The chain has TRBV29-1 and TRBJ2-7, with 13 bases matching TRBD2. V shed 7 bases, J shed 4 bases, and the junction held 13 bases outside the gene matches. The V gene's germline CDR1 is SQVTM and CDR2 ANQGSEA. The CDR3 totals 16 residues. This CDR3 is CSAGGLAGAEGYEQYF. The CDR3 DNA is TGCAGCGCCGGTGGACTAGCGGGAGCCGAGGGGTACGAGCAGTACTTC.

The chain uses TRBV7-3 and TRBJ2-1; 12 nucleotides match TRBD2. V dropped 5 bases and J dropped 5; count of bases not matched to a gene: 4. The CDR3 runs 15 residues. Per the germline V gene, CDR1 is SGHTA and CDR2 is FQGTGA. Here the CDR3 DNA reads TGTGCCAGCAGCAATCCTAGCGGGGGGGACAATGAGCAGTTCTTC. Amino acids: CASSNPSGGDNEQFF.

CDR3 loop: CASSLAQGEQYF. As DNA, the CDR3 is TGTGCCAGCAGCTTAGCGCAGGGCGAGCAGTACTTC. V and J are TRBV7-9 and TRBJ2-7; TRBD1 might be the D (5 bases). The V gene's germline CDR1 is SEHNR and CDR2 FQNEAQ (reference sequence). V was shortened by 0 bases and J by 6 bases, with 6 bases between the two germline ends. The CDR3 runs to 12 residues.

The gene calls are TRBV10-1 and TRBJ1-1; D may be TRBD1 (5 bases). The CDR3 runs to 11 residues. Germline V lookup: CDR1 WNHNN, CDR2 SYGVQD (reference sequence). V was cut by 4 bases and J by 8 bases, with 8 bases left in between. DNA for the CDR3: TGCGCCAGCAGTGGACAGAAAGAAGCTTTCTTT. It is translated as CASSGQKEAFF.

J is TRBJ1-2 and V is TRBV6-1, with D maybe TRBD1 (6 bases). Trimming took 5 bases from V and 7 from J, leaving 14 bases between them. CDR1 and CDR2 from the germline V gene are MNHNS and SASEGT. CDR3 size: 13 residues. The chain's CDR3 is CASSNSGEGGYTF. CDR3 nucleotide sequence: TGTGCCAGCAGTAACTCAGGGGAGGGTGGCTACACCTTC.

The table lists this clone with a count of one. The genes are TRBV11-2 and TRBJ2-7; a possible D gene is TRBD2 (6 bases). Germline V gene sequence: CDR1 SGHAT, CDR2 FQNNGV. CDR3 length equals 13 residues. The V end lost 8 bases, the J end lost 6 bases, and 17 bases lay between the germline ends. CDR3 nucleotides: TGTGCCAGCCGGAGGGGTGGAGTAGGCGAGCAGTACTTC. This encodes CASRRGGVGEQYF.